This passage covers 16 T cell receptor beta chains from one sample sequenced in a study of a mutant IDH1 vaccine in newly diagnosed glioma. Time point meaning: week 23, last vaccination. Vaccination used 300 ug of mutant IDH1 20-mer peptide per dose, with topical imiquimod. No antigen has been assigned to these receptors. TCRdb keeps only in-frame clones here, not all; method: immunoSEQ multiplex PCR. The table shows approximately 60,000 clones, with roughly 85% occurring only once. The starting material was PBMCs, obtained from a glioma patient whose treatment included an IDH1 peptide vaccine. These receptor sequences come from a man younger than 45 with glioma.

The chain employs TRBV18 and TRBJ1-1; unclear D gene. Trimming removed 4 bases at V and 3 bases at J, with 18 bases between. This CDR3 is built from 16 residues. Germline V gives CDR1 KGHSH, CDR2 LQKENI. The CDR3 region has the DNA TGTGCCAGCTCACGGGTTCAGACGGGGAGTCACACTGAAGCTTTCTTT. Residues: CASSRVQTGSHTEAFF.

The CDR3 DNA is TGTGCCTGGGGCCCTTCGAGAGTCTTTGGCACTGAAGCTTTCTTT. Translated, it gives CAWGPSRVFGTEAFF. The rearrangement links TRBV30 to TRBJ1-1; D is unresolved. The V gene's germline CDR1 is GTSNPN and CDR2 SVGIG (reference sequence). The CDR3 is 15 residues long. V was trimmed by 5 bases and J by 4 bases, leaving 20 bases between them. Full variable domain (outside the CDR3, taken from reference TRBV30 and TRBJ1-1): SQTIHQWPATLVQPVGSPLSLECTVEGTSNPNLYWYRQAAGRGLQLLFYSVGIGQISSEVPQNLSASRPQDRQFILSSKKLLLSDSGFYLCAWGPSRVFGTEAFFGQGTRLTVV.

The chain carries TRBV5-5 and TRBJ1-3; D perhaps matches TRBD1 (5 bases). The V end was cut by 2 bases, the J end by 2 bases, with 11 bases between. In germline, CDR1 is SGHKS, CDR2 YYEKEE (reference sequence). The CDR3 contains 15 residues. In nucleotides, the CDR3 is TGTGCCAGCAGCTTAGGCAGGGAAGCTGGAAACACCATATATTTT. Amino acids: CASSLGREAGNTIYF.

This chain joins TRBV27 and TRBJ1-4; possibly TRBD1 for D (6 bases). The CDR3 has 16 residues. Per germline, CDR1 MNHEY and CDR2 SMNVEV (reference sequence). Trimming cost V 5 bases and J 8 bases, with 21 bases left between them. The CDR3 region has the DNA TGTGCCAGCAGTATTCACCGGGACACAGGGAAGGAAAAACTGTTTTTT. Translation: CASSIHRDTGKEKLFF.

This sequence joins TRBV28 and TRBJ1-4, with D perhaps TRBD1 (5 bases). V was clipped by 8 bases and J by 7 bases, with 17 bases between them. The germline gives CDR1 MDHEN, CDR2 SYDVKM. The CDR3 is made up of 14 amino acids. The CDR3 loop reads CASAPGRGFEKLFF. Here the CDR3 DNA reads TGTGCCAGCGCTCCGGGACGCGGGTTTGAAAAACTGTTTTTT. Together with reference TRBV28 and TRBJ1-4, the CDR3 gives the full variable domain: DVKVTQSSRYLVKRTGEKVFLECVQDMDHENMFWYRQDPGLGLRLIYFSYDVKMKEKGDIPEGYSVSREKKERFSLILESASTNQTSMYLCASAPGRGFEKLFFGSGTQLSVL.

The genes are TRBV7-9 and TRBJ2-5, with D uncertain. Germline V gene lookup returns CDR1 SEHNR and CDR2 FQNEAQ (reference sequence). The CDR3 loop spans 13 amino acids. Trimming pared 2 bases from V and 5 bases from J, leaving 9 bases between. The DNA for the CDR3 is TGTGCCAGCAGCTTATCATCTTGGGAGACCCAGTACTTC. Translated, it gives CASSLSSWETQYF.

This chain links TRBV7-8 with TRBJ2-7; 11 bases fit TRBD1. Unmatched junction bases numbered 1, after V lost 0 bases and J lost 3 bases. CDR3 length: 15 residues. Germline V gene lookup returns CDR1 SGHVS and CDR2 FQNEAQ. CDR3 nucleotides: TGTGCCAGCAGCTTAGCTGGGACAGGGGGCTACGAGCAGTACTTC. This codes for CASSLAGTGGYEQYF.

CDR3 region: CASSYTGTRGGTASGELFF. DNA for the CDR3: TGCGCCAGCAGCTACACCGGGACTCGCGGGGGGACTGCTTCGGGGGAGCTGTTTTTT. The chain recombines TRBV5-1 with TRBJ2-2; 8 bases agree with TRBD2. The V gene's germline CDR1 is SGHRS and CDR2 YFSETQ. The CDR3 length is 19 residues. Trimming at V came to 3 bases and at J to 8 bases, leaving 21 bases not matched to a gene.

The chain recombines TRBV7-9 with TRBJ1-6, with D uncertain. The CDR3 is 16 amino acids. Germline values: CDR1 SEHNR, CDR2 FQNEAQ (reference sequence). Trimming pared 1 base from V and 3 bases from J, leaving 10 bases between. The CDR3 DNA is TGTGCCAGCAGCTTAGGTTCGGGCTTCTATAATTCACCCCTCCACTTT. It encodes CASSLGSGFYNSPLHF.

V usage is TRBV5-1 and J usage is TRBJ1-2; 7 nucleotides align to TRBD1. This CDR3 region has 16 residues. Germline V lookup: CDR1 SGHRS, CDR2 YFSETQ. J gave up 4 bases and V 4 bases, and 13 bases lay outside the gene matches. The chain's CDR3 is CASSPGTDSSLYGYTF. The CDR3 DNA follows: TGCGCCAGCAGCCCCGGGACAGACAGCTCTCTCTATGGCTACACCTTC.

The V and J genes are TRBV7-9 and TRBJ1-2; D uncertain. From germline, CDR1 is SEHNR and CDR2 FQNEAQ (reference sequence). This CDR3 region has 13 residues. V dropped 3 bases and J dropped 4 bases, with 9 bases sitting between them. CDR3 protein: CASSFSVGYGYTF. CDR3 in DNA: TGTGCCAGCAGCTTCTCGGTAGGCTATGGCTACACCTTC.

This chain links TRBV30 with TRBJ1-6; the D gene is possibly TRBD1 (5 bases). The CDR3 consists of 15 residues. Germline lookup yields CDR1 GTSNPN and CDR2 SVGIG (reference sequence). Trimming pared 4 bases from V and 8 bases from J, leaving 18 bases between. The CDR3 sequence is CAWIQGGPSDSPLHF. The CDR3 nucleotides read TGTGCCTGGATCCAGGGAGGGCCTTCTGATTCACCCCTCCACTTT.

This rearrangement joins TRBV28 to TRBJ2-5, with 10 positions matching TRBD1. The ends lost 4 bases at V and 11 bases at J; junction bases unmatched: 13. There are 15 residues in the CDR3. Germline-derived CDR1 and CDR2 are MDHEN and SYDVKM. CDR3 loop: CASSSTGGARPGQYF. Written as DNA, the CDR3 is TGTGCCAGCAGTTCGACAGGGGGCGCGAGACCAGGGCAGTACTTC.

This rearrangement joins TRBV11-2 to TRBJ2-2, with a weak D call TRBD2 (6 bases). The V gene's germline CDR1 is SGHAT and CDR2 FQNNGV. The CDR3 contains 15 residues. V shed 6 bases and J shed 3 bases, with 14 bases lying between them. Here the CDR3 reads CASRLGLADTGELFF. Written as DNA, the CDR3 is TGTGCCAGCAGGTTGGGACTGGCGGACACCGGGGAGCTGTTTTTT. The full variable domain, completed using reference TRBV11-2 and TRBJ2-2, is EAGVAQSPRYKIIEKRQSVAFWCNPISGHATLYWYQQILGQGPKLLIQFQNNGVVDDSQLPKDRFSAERLKGVDSTLKIQPAKLEDSAVYLCASRLGLADTGELFFGEGSRLTVL.

This clone was observed once. The chain couples TRBV2 to TRBJ2-1, with D unclear. Germline loops: CDR1 SNHLY, CDR2 FYNNEI. Trimming stripped 6 bases from V and 8 bases from J, with 23 bases between. The CDR3 covers 16 residues. The CDR3 nucleotides are TGTGCCAGCAGGGGGTTTAGGGCCCCGTCCGGCTATGAGCAGTTCTTC. Its translation is CASRGFRAPSGYEQFF.

V and J are TRBV10-3 and TRBJ2-5, with TRBD2 matching over 9 bases. The CDR3 contains 16 residues. Losses at the gene ends were 4 bases for V and 6 bases for J; bases not matched to a gene: 12. Germline V gene data show CDR1 as ENHRY and CDR2 as SYGVKD. The chain's CDR3 is CAISAGTSSIVKTQYF. The CDR3 bases are TGTGCCATCAGTGCCGGGACTAGCTCCATCGTAAAGACCCAGTACTTC.